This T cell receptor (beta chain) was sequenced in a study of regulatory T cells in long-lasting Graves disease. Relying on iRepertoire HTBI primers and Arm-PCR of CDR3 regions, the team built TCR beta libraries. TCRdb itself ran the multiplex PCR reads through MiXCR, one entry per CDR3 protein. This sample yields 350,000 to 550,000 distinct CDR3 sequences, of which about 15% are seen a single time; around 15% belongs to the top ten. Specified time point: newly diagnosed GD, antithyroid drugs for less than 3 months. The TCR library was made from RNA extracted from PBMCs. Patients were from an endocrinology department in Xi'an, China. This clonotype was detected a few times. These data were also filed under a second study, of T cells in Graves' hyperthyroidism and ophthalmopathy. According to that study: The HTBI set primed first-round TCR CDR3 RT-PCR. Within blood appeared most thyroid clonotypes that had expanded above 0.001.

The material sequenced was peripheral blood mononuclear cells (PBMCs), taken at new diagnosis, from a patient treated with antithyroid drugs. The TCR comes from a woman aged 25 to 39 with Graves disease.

CDR3 sequence: CATSDWGGVQYF. In nucleotides, the CDR3 is TGTGCCACCAGTGATTGGGGTGGAGTGCAGTACTTC. The genes are TRBV24-1 and TRBJ2-7; no clear D. V lost 2 bases and J lost 9, with 10 bases in between. The CDR3 has 12 amino acids. From germline, CDR1 is KGHDR and CDR2 SFDVKD.